The present entry profiles one TCR beta chain with its context. The CDR3 spans 17 residues. Germline CDR1 and CDR2: LGHNA and YNFKEQ. V dropped 0 bases and J dropped 4 bases, with 15 bases sitting between them. The assay was immunoSEQ multiplex PCR, and TCRdb's table has in-frame clones only and misses some. The table includes around 86,000 clones, 83% detected once. This specimen belongs to a study of blood T cell repertoires in COVID-19. This chain links TRBV4-2 with TRBJ2-2; D is perhaps TRBD2 (5 bases). This sequence originates from a woman aged 80 or over with acute or convalescent COVID-19. The sequenced sample was peripheral blood. The CDR3 bases are TGTGCCAGCAGCCAAGAAGTAGCGCGGGCCGGCACCGGGGAGCTGTTTTTT. Its translation: CASSQEVARAGTGELFF.